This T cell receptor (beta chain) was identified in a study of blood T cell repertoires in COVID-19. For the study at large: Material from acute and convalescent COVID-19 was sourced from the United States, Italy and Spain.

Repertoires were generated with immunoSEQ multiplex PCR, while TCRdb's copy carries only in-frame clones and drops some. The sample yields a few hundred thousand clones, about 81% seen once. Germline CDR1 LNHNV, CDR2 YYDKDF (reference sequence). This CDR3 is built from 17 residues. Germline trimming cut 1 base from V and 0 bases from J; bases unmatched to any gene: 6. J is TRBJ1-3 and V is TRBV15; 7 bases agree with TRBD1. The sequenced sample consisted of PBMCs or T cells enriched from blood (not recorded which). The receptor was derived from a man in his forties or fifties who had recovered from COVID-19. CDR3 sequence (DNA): TGTGCCACCAGCAGAGTTAGGGGGCAAAACTCTGGAAACACCATATATTTT. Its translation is CATSRVRGQNSGNTIYF.